The next 18 T cell receptor beta chains were all read from a single sample in a study of blood T cell repertoires in COVID-19. The repertoire was sequenced with immunoSEQ multiplex PCR; TCRdb's copy has only in-frame clones and lacks some. The repertoire includes around 220,000 clones, 90% to 95% of them detected once, and around 2% sits in the top ten. The source material was PBMCs or T cells enriched from blood (not recorded which). These receptors all stem from a woman under 30 who had recovered from COVID-19.

The chain is built from TRBV10-3 and TRBJ1-1; possibly TRBD1 for D (6 bases). V shed 1 base and J shed 1 base, with 10 bases lying between them. The germline V gene encodes CDR1 ENHRY and CDR2 SYGVKD. This CDR3 spans 15 amino acids. DNA of the CDR3: TGTGCCATCAGTGAGTTCAGGGGCTCGAACACTGAAGCTTTCTTT. This gives the protein CAISEFRGSNTEAFF.

This chain connects TRBV2 to TRBJ2-1; no clear D. Between the trimmed V and J ends, which lost 4 bases and 6 bases, there was a span of 16 bases. The V gene's germline CDR1 is SNHLY and CDR2 FYNNEI. The CDR3 runs to 15 residues. CDR3: CASSVFPPNTNEQFF. DNA for the CDR3: TGTGCCAGCAGTGTTTTTCCACCCAACACCAATGAGCAGTTCTTC. The full variable domain, completed using reference TRBV2 and TRBJ2-1, is EPEVTQTPSHQVTQMGQEVILRCVPISNHLYFYWYRQILGQKVEFLVSFYNNEISEKSEIFDDQFSVERPDGSNFTLKIRSTKLEDSAMYFCASSVFPPNTNEQFFGPGTRLTVL.

V usage is TRBV6-5 and J usage is TRBJ1-2, with 7 positions matching TRBD1. V lost 5 bases, J lost 4 bases, and 4 bases stayed unmatched. The CDR3 is 13 residues long. Germline V gene data show CDR1 as MNHEY and CDR2 as SVGAGI. The CDR3 sequence is CASSNRGGYGYTF. CDR3 bases: TGTGCCAGCAGTAACAGGGGAGGCTATGGCTACACCTTC.

The chain recombines TRBV11-2 with TRBJ1-1; a weak D match, TRBD1 (6 bases). Germline CDR1 reads SGHAT; CDR2 reads FQNNGV. The V end was cut by 1 base, the J end by 0 bases, with 9 bases between. The CDR3 extends over 15 amino acids. The CDR3 loop is CASSLVPGVNTEAFF. CDR3 coding DNA: TGTGCCAGCAGCTTAGTTCCAGGGGTGAACACTGAAGCTTTCTTT. The full variable domain, rest sourced from reference TRBV11-2 and TRBJ1-1, is EAGVAQSPRYKIIEKRQSVAFWCNPISGHATLYWYQQILGQGPKLLIQFQNNGVVDDSQLPKDRFSAERLKGVDSTLKIQPAKLEDSAVYLCASSLVPGVNTEAFFGQGTRLTVV.

The chain has TRBV4-1 and TRBJ2-1; D call uncertain. The V gene's germline CDR1 is MGHRA and CDR2 YSYEKL. This CDR3 has 15 residues. Trimming took 4 bases from V and 6 from J, leaving 16 bases between them. The chain's CDR3 is CASSLVALVGNEQFF. The CDR3 DNA is TGCGCCAGCAGCCTCGTGGCCCTAGTGGGCAATGAGCAGTTCTTC.

The chain employs TRBV4-1 and TRBJ2-5, with 11 bases matching TRBD2. V lost 1 base to trimming and J lost 4 bases; unmatched junction nucleotides: 8. CDR1 and CDR2 (germline): MGHRA, YSYEKL. This CDR3 has 17 amino acids. The CDR3 loop reads CASSQVGTSGVGETQYF. The CDR3 region has the DNA TGCGCCAGCAGCCAAGTTGGGACTAGCGGTGTGGGAGAGACCCAGTACTTC.

This clone has a single count. This chain connects TRBV15 to TRBJ2-3; D call uncertain. V shed 5 bases and J shed 4 bases, with 13 bases lying between them. Germline lookup yields CDR1 LNHNV and CDR2 YYDKDF (reference sequence). The CDR3 totals 14 residues. The CDR3 DNA sequence: TGTGCCACCAGCCCCCGCGTGCAGGCAGATACGCAGTATTTT. This gives the protein CATSPRVQADTQYF.

This clone was recorded only once. V gene TRBV7-2 combines with J gene TRBJ2-7; D perhaps matches TRBD2 (7 bases). Germline values: CDR1 SGHTA, CDR2 FQGNSA. Trimming took 0 bases from V and 4 from J, leaving 10 bases between them. The CDR3 is 14 residues long. CDR3 in amino acids: CASSLAGGPYEQYF. CDR3 nucleotides: TGTGCCAGCAGCTTAGCGGGGGGGCCTTACGAGCAGTACTTC.

The chain couples TRBV6-1 to TRBJ1-2; possibly TRBD1 for D (6 bases). Germline CDR1 and CDR2: MNHNS and SASEGT. Trimming stripped 2 bases from V and 4 bases from J, with 11 bases between. There are 14 residues in the CDR3. The CDR3 bases are TGTGCCAGCAGTGAAACAGGGTCTAGCTATGGCTACACCTTC. It yields the protein CASSETGSSYGYTF.

The chain combines TRBV15 with TRBJ1-3, with 9 bases lining up with TRBD1. Unmatched junction bases numbered 8, after V lost 4 bases and J lost 4 bases. The CDR3 consists of 16 residues. The V gene's germline CDR1 is LNHNV and CDR2 YYDKDF (reference sequence). The CDR3 spells CATSTKPDRGGNTIYF. The DNA for the CDR3 is TGTGCCACCAGCACCAAGCCGGACAGGGGCGGAAACACCATATATTTT.

The rearrangement uses TRBV7-2 and TRBJ2-1; 13 nucleotides align to TRBD2. The CDR3 has 15 residues. V dropped 8 bases and J dropped 8; count of bases not matched to a gene: 9. Germline CDR1 is SGHTA and CDR2 is FQGNSA. The CDR3 loop reads CASGRTSGSRDEQFF. CDR3 coding DNA: TGTGCCAGCGGCCGGACTAGCGGGAGTAGAGATGAGCAGTTCTTC.

The V call is TRBV18, the J call TRBJ1-2; TRBD1 agrees at 7 bases. Germline V gene lookup returns CDR1 KGHSH and CDR2 LQKENI. After removal of 2 bases from V and 3 bases from J, the junction contained 12 bases not matched to a gene. This CDR3 spans 17 amino acids. The CDR3 here is CASSPRSTGSGDYGYTF. The CDR3 nucleotides read TGTGCCAGCTCACCAAGGTCGACAGGGTCAGGAGACTATGGCTACACCTTC.

The chain employs TRBV7-2 and TRBJ1-5; D is ambiguous. Trimming took off 5 bases at V and 4 bases at J, with 12 bases between the two ends. The CDR3 covers 14 residues. CDR1 is SGHTA and CDR2 is FQGNSA in the germline V gene. The CDR3 bases are TGTGCCAGCAGCGTATTGTCAGCGAATCAGCCCCAGCATTTT. It is translated as CASSVLSANQPQHF.

The rearrangement links TRBV2 to TRBJ1-1; no clear D. V lost 1 base and J 6 bases, leaving 12 bases between the germline ends. Per the germline V gene, CDR1 is SNHLY and CDR2 is FYNNEI. The CDR3 spans 14 residues. CDR3 residues: CASSEDRTRSEAFF. The CDR3 coding sequence is TGTGCCAGCAGTGAAGACAGAACACGATCTGAAGCTTTCTTT.

The V and J genes are TRBV9 and TRBJ2-3; perhaps TRBD2 as D (7 bases). This CDR3 is 16 amino acids long. Germline lookup yields CDR1 SGDLS and CDR2 YYNGEE. V was cut by 4 bases and J by 2 bases, with 17 bases left in between. As DNA, the CDR3 is TGTGCCAGCAGCCCTTCGGGGGGCTCATACACAGATACGCAGTATTTT. Amino acids: CASSPSGGSYTDTQYF.

The chain links TRBV11-2 to TRBJ2-3; TRBD1 matches 9 bases. The CDR3 totals 14 residues. J was trimmed by 6 bases and V by 7 bases; bases with no gene match: 8. Germline CDR1 and CDR2: SGHAT and FQNNGV. This CDR3 reads CASTTGTGSDTQYF. The CDR3 region has the DNA TGTGCCAGCACCACCGGGACAGGGTCCGATACGCAGTATTTT.

This CDR3 is CASNYRGLGELFF. The CDR3 DNA is TGTGCCAGCAACTACAGGGGGCTCGGGGAGCTGTTTTTT. This rearrangement joins TRBV28 to TRBJ2-2, with 9 bases lining up with TRBD1. This CDR3 is 13 amino acids long. V shed 7 bases, J shed 7 bases, and the junction held 4 bases outside the gene matches. Germline CDR1 is MDHEN and CDR2 is SYDVKM.

V and J are TRBV12-3 or TRBV12-4 and TRBJ1-1; no reliable D call. The CDR3 consists of 13 residues. Trimming pared 4 bases from V and 0 bases from J, leaving 6 bases between. The CDR3 DNA is TGTGCCAGCAGTTGGAGGATGAACACTGAAGCTTTCTTT. It encodes CASSWRMNTEAFF.